This T cell receptor beta chain was captured in a study of T cell responses to AZD1222 COVID-19 vaccine. The CDR3 extends over 16 amino acids. Trimming took 1 base from V and 5 from J; bases not matched to a gene: 10. Germline V CDR1 and CDR2: KGHSH, LQKENI. Only in-frame clones appear in the TCRdb table, and some are missing; sequencing was by immunoSEQ multiplex PCR. The sample yields nearly 110,000 clones, 80% to 95% seen once. Notes on this clone: As yet, its antigen is unknown.

Study-level points and caveats: Repertoires were collected only later (after the peak T cell response had occurred). Recipients of two AZD1222 doses showed rising Spike-specific TCR breadth and depth.

Sample: peripheral blood, taken 28 days after the second AZD1222 dose. This chain uses TRBV18 with TRBJ1-2; 7 bases line up with TRBD1. The source of this sequence is an adult who received the AZD1222 COVID-19 vaccine. The CDR3 DNA reads TGTGCCAGCTCACCACAGCAGGGGGGGCAGAGATATGGCTACACCTTC. Its translation: CASSPQQGGQRYGYTF.